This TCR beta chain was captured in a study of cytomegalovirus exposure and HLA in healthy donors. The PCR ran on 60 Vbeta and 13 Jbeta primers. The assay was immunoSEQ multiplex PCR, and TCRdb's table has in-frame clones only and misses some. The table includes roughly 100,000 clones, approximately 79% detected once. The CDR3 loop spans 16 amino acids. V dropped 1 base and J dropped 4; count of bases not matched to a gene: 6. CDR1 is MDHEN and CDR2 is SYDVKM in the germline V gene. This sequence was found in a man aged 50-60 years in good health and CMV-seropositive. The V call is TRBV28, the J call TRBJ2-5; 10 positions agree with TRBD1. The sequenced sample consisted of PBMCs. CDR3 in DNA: TGTGCCAGCAGTTTATTTGGACAGGGGGACGGAGAGACCCAGTACTTC. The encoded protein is CASSLFGQGDGETQYF.